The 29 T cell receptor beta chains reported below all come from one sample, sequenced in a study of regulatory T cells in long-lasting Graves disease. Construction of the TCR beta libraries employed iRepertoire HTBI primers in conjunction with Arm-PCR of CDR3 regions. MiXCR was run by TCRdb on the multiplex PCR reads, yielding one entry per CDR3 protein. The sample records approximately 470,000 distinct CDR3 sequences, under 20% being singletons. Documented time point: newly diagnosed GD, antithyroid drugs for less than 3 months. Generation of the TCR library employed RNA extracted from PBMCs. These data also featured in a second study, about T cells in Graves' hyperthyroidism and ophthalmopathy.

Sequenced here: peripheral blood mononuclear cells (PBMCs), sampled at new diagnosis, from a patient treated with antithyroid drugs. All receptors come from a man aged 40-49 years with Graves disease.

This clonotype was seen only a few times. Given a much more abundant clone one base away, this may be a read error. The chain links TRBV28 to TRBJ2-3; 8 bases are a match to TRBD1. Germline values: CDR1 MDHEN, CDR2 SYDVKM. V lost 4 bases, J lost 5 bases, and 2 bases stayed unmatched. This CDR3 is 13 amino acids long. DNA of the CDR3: TGTGCCAGCAGTTGGACAGGGATAGATACGCAGTATTTT. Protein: CASSWTGIDTQYF.

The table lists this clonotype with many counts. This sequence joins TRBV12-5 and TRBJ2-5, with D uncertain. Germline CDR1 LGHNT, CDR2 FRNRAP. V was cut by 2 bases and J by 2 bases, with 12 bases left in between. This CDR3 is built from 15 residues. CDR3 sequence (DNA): TGTGCTAGTGGTTTGCCCTCGGTACAGCAAGAGACCCAGTACTTC. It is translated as CASGLPSVQQETQYF. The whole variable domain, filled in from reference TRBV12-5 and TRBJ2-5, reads DARVTQTPRHKVTEMGQEVTMRCQPILGHNTVFWYRQTMMQGLELLAYFRNRAPLDDSGMPKDRFSAEMPDATLATLKIQPSEPRDSAVYFCASGLPSVQQETQYFGPGTRLLVL.

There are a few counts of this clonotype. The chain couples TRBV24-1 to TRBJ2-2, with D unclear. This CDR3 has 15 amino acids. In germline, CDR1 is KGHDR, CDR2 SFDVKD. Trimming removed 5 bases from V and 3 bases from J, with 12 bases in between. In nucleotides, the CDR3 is TGTGCCACCAGTGTCGCCAACTCGCACACCGGGGAGCTGTTTTTT. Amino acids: CATSVANSHTGELFF.

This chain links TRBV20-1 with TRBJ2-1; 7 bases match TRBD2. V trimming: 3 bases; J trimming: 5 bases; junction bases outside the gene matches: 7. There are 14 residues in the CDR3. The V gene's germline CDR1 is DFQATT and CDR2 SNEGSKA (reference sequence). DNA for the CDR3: TGCAGTGCTAGTTACAGCGGGGTTAACAATGAGCAGTTCTTC. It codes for CSASYSGVNNEQFF.

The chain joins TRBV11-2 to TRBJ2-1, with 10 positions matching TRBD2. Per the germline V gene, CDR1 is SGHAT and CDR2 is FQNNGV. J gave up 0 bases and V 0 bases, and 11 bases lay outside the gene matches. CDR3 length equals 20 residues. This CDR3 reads CASSLDLASGSFFSYNEQFF. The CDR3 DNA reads TGTGCCAGCAGCTTAGATCTGGCTAGCGGGAGTTTTTTCTCCTACAATGAGCAGTTCTTC.

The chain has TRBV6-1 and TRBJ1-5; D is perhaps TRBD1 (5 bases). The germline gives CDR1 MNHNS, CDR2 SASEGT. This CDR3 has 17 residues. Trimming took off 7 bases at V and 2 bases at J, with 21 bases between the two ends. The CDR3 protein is CASIRQTGRSGNQPQHF. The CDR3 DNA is TGTGCCAGCATACGACAGACGGGGCGTTCGGGCAATCAGCCCCAGCATTTT.

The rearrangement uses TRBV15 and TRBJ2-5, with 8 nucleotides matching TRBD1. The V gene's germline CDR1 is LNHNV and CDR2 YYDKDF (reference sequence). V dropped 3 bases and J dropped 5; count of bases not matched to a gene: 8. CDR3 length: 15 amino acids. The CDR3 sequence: CATSRRGQGRETQYF. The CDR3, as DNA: TGTGCCACCAGCAGGAGAGGACAGGGTAGGGAGACCCAGTACTTC.

The CDR3 is CASSYAKDLGGRQYF. CDR3 sequence (DNA): TGTGCCAGCAGTTACGCAAAGGACTTAGGGGGGAGGCAGTACTTC. The chain employs TRBV27 and TRBJ2-7; D possibly matches TRBD1 or TRBD2 (6 bases each). The CDR3 contains 15 residues. Germline V gene sequence: CDR1 MNHEY, CDR2 SMNVEV (reference sequence). The germline V and J ends were trimmed by 4 bases and 9 bases, with 22 bases remaining between them.

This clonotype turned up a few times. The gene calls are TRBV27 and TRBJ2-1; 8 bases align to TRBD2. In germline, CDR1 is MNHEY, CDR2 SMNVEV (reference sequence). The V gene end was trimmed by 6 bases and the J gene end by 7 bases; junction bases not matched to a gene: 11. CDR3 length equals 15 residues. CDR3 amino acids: CASSDRSGSINEQFF. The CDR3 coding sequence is TGTGCCAGCAGCGACCGGAGCGGGAGCATTAATGAGCAGTTCTTC.

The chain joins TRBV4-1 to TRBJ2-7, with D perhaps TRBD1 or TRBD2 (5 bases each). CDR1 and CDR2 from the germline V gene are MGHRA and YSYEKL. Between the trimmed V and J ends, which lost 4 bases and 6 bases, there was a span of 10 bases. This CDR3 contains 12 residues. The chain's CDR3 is CASSPGTGEQYF. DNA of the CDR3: TGCGCCAGCAGCCCCGGGACCGGCGAGCAGTACTTC.

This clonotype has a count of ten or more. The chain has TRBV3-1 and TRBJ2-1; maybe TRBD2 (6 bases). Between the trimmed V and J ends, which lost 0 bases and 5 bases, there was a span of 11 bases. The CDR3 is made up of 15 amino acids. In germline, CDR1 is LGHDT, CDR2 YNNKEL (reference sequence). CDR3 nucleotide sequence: TGTGCCAGCAGCCAAGAAGGGTTAGCGGACAATGAGCAGTTCTTC. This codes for CASSQEGLADNEQFF.

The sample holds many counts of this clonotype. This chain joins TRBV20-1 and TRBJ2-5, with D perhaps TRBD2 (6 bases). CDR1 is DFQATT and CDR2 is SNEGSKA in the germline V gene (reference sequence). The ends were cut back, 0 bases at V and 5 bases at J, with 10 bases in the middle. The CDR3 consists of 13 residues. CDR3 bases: TGCAGTGCTAGAGATCTAGGGAGGGAGACCCAGTACTTC. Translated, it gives CSARDLGRETQYF.

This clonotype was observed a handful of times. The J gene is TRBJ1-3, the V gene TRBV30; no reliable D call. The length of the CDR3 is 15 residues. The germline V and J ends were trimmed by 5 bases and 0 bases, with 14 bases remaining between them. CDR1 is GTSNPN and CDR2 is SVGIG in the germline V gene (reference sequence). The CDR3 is CAWQKDWSSGNTIYF. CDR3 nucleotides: TGTGCCTGGCAAAAGGACTGGAGCTCTGGAAACACCATATATTTT.

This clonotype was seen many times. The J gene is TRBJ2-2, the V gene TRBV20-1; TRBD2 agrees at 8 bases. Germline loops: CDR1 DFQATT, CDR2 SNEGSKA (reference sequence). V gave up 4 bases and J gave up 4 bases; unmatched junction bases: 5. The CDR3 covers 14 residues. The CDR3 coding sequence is TGCAGTGCTACCGCGGGAGGATTCACCGGGGAGCTGTTTTTT. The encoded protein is CSATAGGFTGELFF.

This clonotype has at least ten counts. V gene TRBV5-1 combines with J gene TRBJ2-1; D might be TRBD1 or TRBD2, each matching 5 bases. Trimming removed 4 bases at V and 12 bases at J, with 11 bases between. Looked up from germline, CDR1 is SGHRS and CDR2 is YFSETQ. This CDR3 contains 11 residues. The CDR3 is CASSKGPVQFF. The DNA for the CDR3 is TGCGCCAGCAGCAAGGGACCTGTGCAGTTCTTC.

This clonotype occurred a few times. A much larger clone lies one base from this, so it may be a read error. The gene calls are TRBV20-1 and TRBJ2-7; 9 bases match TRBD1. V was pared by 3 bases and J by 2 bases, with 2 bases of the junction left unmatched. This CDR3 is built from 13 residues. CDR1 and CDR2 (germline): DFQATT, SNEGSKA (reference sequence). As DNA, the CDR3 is TGCAGTGCTAGGTGGACAGGGGCCTACGAGCAGTACTTC. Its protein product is CSARWTGAYEQYF.

CDR3 nucleotides: TGTGCCAGCACCGAGGGAGACAGGGGCGCTTTCTATAGCAATCAGCCCCAGCATTTT. Residues: CASTEGDRGAFYSNQPQHF. The chain combines TRBV6-1 with TRBJ1-5; 8 bases are shared with TRBD1. J was trimmed by 0 bases and V by 7 bases; bases with no gene match: 17. Germline CDR1 reads MNHNS; CDR2 reads SASEGT. The CDR3 is 19 residues long.

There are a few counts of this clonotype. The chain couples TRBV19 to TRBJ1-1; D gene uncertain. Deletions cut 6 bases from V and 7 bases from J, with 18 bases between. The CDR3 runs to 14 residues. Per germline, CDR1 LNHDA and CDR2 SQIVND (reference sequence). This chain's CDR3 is CASSSPGSRFEAFF. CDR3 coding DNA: TGTGCCAGTAGCTCTCCGGGATCCCGATTTGAAGCTTTCTTT.

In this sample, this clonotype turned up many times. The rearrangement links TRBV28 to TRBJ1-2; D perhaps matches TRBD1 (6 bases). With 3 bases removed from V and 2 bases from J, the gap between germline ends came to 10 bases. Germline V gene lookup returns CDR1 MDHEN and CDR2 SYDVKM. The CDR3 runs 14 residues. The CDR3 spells CASSFPGANYGYTF. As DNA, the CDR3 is TGTGCCAGCAGTTTCCCAGGGGCCAACTATGGCTACACCTTC.

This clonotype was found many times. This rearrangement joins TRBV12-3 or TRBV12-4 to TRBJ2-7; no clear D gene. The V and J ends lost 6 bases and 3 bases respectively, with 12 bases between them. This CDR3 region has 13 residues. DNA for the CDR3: TGTGCCAGCAGCCCCCGATTGGGCTACGAGCAGTACTTC. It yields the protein CASSPRLGYEQYF.

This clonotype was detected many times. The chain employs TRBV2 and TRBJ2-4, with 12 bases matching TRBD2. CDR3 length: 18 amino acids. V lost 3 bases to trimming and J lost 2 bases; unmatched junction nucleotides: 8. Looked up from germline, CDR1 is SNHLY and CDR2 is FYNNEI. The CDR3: CASSEPSGRARTKNIQYF. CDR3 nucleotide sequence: TGTGCCAGCAGTGAGCCTAGCGGGAGGGCCAGGACCAAAAACATTCAGTACTTC.

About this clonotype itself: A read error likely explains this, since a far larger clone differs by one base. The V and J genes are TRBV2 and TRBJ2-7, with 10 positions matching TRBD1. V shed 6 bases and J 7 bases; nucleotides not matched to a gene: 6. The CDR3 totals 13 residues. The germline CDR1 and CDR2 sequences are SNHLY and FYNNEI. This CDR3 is CASRGQGRNEQYF. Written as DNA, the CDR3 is TGTGCCAGCAGGGGACAGGGGCGGAATGAGCAGTACTTC.

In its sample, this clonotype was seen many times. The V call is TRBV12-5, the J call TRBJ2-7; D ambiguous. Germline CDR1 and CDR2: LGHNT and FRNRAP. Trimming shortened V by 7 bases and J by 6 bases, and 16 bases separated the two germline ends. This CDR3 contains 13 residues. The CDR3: CASVGGSSPEQYF. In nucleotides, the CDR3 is TGTGCTAGTGTTGGTGGCTCTTCCCCCGAGCAGTACTTC.

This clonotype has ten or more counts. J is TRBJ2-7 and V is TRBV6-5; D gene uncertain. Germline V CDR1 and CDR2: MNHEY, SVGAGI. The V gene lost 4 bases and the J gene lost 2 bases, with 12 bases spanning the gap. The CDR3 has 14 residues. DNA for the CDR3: TGTGCCAGCAGTTCGGATCGCGGCCCCTACGAGCAGTACTTC. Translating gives CASSSDRGPYEQYF.

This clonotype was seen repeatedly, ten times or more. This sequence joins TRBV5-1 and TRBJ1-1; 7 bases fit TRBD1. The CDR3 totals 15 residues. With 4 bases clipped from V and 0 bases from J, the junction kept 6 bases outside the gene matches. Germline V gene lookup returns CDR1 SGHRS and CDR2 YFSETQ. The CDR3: CASSVKQGMNTEAFF. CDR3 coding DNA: TGCGCCAGCAGCGTTAAACAGGGGATGAACACTGAAGCTTTCTTT.

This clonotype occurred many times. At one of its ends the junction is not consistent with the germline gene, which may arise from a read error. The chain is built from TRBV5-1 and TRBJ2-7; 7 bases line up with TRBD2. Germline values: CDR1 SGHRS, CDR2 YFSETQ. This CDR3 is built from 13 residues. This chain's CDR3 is CASSLLASYEQYF. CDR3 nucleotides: TGTGCCAGCAGTCTACTAGCGTCCTACGAGCAGTACTTC.

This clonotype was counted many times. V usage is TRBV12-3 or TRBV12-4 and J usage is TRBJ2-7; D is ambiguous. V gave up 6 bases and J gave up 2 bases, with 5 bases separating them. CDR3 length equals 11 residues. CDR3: CASSSAYEQYF. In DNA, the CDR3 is TGTGCCAGCAGCTCAGCCTACGAGCAGTACTTC.

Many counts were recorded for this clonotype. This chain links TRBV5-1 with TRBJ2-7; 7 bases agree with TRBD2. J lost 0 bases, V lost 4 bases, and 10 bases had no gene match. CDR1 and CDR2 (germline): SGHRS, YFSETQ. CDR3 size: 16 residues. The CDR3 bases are TGCGCCAGCAGCCCTCTCGGGAGGCCCTTCTCCTACGAGCAGTACTTC. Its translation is CASSPLGRPFSYEQYF. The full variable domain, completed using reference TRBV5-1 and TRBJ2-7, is KAGVTQTPRYLIKTRGQQVTLSCSPISGHRSVSWYQQTPGQGLQFLFEYFSETQRNKGNFPGRFSGRQFSNSRSEMNVSTLELGDSALYLCASSPLGRPFSYEQYFGPGTRLTVT.

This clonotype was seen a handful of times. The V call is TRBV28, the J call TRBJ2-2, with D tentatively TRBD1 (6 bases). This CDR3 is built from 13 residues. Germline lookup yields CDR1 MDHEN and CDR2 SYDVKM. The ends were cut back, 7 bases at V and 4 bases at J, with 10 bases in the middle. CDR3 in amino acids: CASKQGATGELFF. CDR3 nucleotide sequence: TGTGCCAGCAAACAGGGCGCCACCGGGGAGCTGTTTTTT.